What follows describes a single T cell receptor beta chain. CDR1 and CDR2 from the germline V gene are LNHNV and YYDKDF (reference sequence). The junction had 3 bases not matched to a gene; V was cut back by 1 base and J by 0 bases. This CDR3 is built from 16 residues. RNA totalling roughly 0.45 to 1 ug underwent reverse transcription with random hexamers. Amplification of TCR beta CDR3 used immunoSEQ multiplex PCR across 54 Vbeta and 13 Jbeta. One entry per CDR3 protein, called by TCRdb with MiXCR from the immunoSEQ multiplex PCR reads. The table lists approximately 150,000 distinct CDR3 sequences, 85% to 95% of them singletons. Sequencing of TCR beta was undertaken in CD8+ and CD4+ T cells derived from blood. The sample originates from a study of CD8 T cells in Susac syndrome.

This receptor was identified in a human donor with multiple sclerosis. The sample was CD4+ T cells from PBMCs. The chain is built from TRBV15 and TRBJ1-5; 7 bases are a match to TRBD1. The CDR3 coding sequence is TGTGCCACCAGCAGAGGGGACAGTCATAGCAATCAGCCCCAGCATTTT. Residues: CATSRGDSHSNQPQHF.